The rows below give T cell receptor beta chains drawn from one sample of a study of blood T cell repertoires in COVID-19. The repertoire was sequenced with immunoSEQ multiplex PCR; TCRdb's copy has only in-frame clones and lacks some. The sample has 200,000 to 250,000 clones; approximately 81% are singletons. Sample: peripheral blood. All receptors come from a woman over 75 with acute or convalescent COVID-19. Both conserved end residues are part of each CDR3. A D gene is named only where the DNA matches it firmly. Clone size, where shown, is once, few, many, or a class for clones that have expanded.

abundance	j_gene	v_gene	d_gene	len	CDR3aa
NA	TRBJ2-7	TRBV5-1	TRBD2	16	CASSARRDYLSYEQYF
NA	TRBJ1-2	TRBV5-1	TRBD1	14	CASSFGQGSNGYTF
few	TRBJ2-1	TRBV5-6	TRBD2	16	CASSLAPSGGWNEQFF
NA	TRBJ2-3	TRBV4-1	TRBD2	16	CASSQALAGGPGTQYF
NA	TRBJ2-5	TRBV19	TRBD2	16	CASSIDSRAGAETQYF
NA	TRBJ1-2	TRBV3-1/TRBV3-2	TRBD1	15	CASSQNHQGGYGYTF
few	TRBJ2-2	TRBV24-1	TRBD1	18	CATSDPPGQGSHTGELFF
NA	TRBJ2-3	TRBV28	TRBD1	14	CASSPDRVADTQYF
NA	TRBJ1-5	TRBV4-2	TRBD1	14	CASSQGTGGQPQHF
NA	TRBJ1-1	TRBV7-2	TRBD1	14	CASSLGEWTGEAFF
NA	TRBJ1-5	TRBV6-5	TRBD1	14	CASTRTGENQPQHF
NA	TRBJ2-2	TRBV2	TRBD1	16	CASSKGQGAFTGELFF
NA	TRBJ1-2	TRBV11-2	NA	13	CASSLDFQGGYTF
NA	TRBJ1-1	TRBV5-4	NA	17	CASSLEGLTRKHTEAFF